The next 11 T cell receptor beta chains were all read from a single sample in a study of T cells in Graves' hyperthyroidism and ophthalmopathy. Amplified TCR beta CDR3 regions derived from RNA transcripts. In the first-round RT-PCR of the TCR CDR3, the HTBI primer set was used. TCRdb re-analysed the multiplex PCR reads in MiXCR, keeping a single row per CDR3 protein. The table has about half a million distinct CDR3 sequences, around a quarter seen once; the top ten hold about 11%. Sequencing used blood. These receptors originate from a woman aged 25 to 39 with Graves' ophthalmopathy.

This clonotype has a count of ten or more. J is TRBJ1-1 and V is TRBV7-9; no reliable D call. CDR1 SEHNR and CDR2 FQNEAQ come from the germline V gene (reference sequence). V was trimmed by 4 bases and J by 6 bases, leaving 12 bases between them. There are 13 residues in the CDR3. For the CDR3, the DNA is TGTGCCAGCAGCTCTTATCAGGACCCTGAAGCTTTCTTT. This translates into CASSSYQDPEAFF.

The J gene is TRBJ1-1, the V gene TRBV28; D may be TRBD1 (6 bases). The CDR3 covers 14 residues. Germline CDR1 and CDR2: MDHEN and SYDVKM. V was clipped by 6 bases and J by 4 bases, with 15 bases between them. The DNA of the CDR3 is TGTGCCAGCAGCCCAGACAGGTCGGGCACTGAAGCTTTCTTT. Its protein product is CASSPDRSGTEAFF.

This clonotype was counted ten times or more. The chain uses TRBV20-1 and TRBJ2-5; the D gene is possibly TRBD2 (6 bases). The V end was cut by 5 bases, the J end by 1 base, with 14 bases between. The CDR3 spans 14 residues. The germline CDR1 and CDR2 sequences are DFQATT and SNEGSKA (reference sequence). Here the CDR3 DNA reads TGCAGTGCTCTCGAGGCGGGAACCCAAGAGACCCAGTACTTC. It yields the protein CSALEAGTQETQYF.

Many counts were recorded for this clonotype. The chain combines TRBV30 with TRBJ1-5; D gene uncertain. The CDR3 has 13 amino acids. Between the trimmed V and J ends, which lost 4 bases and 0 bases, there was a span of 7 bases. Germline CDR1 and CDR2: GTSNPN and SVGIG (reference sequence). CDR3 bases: TGTGCCTGGACAGGAGATAGCAATCAGCCCCAGCATTTT. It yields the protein CAWTGDSNQPQHF.

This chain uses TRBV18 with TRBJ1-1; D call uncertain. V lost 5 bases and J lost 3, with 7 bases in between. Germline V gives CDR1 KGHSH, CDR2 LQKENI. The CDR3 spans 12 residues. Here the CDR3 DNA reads TGTGCCAGCTCATCCATGGACACTGAAGCTTTCTTT. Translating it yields CASSSMDTEAFF.

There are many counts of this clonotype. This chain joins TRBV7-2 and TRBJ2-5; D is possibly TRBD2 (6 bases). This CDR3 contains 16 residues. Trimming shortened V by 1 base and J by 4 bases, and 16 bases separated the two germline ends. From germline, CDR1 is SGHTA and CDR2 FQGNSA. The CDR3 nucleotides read TGTGCCAGCAGCTTAGTTGCGGGGCGAATGGGAGAGACCCAGTACTTC. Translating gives CASSLVAGRMGETQYF.

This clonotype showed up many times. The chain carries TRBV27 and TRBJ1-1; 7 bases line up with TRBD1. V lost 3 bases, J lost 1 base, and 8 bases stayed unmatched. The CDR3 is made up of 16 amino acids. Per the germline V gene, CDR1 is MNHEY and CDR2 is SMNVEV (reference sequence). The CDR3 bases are TGTGCCAGCAGTTTGTCCCCGGGACAGAGGAACACTGAAGCTTTCTTT. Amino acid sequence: CASSLSPGQRNTEAFF.

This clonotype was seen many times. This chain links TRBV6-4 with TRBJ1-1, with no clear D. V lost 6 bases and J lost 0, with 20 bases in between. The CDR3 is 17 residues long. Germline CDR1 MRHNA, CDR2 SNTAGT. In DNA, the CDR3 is TGTGCCAGCAGCCGCAACGGGGTCAGCCTAATGAACACTGAAGCTTTCTTT. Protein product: CASSRNGVSLMNTEAFF.

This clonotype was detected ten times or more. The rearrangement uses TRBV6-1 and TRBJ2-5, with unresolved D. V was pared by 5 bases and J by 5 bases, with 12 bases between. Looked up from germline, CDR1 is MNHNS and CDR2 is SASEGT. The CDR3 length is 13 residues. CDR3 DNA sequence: TGTGCCAGCAGTAAGGACCCAGTGGAGACCCAGTACTTC. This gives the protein CASSKDPVETQYF.

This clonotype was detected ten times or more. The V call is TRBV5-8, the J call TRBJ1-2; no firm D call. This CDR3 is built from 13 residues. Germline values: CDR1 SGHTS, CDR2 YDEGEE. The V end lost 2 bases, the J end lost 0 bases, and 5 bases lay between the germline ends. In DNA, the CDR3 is TGTGCCAGCAGCTTCCAGACTAACTATGGCTACACCTTC. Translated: CASSFQTNYGYTF.

The CDR3 here is CASSPNSVLQETQYF. The CDR3 coding sequence is TGTGCCAGCAGCCCCAACAGCGTACTCCAAGAGACCCAGTACTTC. The rearrangement joins TRBV2 to TRBJ2-5; D gene ambiguous. V lost 6 bases to trimming and J lost 1 base, with 15 bases between them. This CDR3 contains 15 residues. Germline V gene sequence: CDR1 SNHLY, CDR2 FYNNEI.